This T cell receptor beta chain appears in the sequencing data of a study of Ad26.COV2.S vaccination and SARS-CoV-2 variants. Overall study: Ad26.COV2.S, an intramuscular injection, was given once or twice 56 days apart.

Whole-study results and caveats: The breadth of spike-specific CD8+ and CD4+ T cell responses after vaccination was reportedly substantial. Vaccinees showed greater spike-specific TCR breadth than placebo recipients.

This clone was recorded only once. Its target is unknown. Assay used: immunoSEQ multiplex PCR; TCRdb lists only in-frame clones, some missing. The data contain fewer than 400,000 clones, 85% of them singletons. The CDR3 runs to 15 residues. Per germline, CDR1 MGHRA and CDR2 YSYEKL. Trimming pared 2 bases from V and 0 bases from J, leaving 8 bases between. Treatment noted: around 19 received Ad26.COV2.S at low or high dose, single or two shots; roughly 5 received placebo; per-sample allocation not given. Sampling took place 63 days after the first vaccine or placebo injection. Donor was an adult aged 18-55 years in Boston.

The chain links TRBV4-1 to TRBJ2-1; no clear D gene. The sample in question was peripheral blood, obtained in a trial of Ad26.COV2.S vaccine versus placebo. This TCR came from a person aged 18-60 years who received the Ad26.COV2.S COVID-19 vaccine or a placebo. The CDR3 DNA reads TGCGCCAGCAGCCAATGGGCTAGCTCCTACAATGAGCAGTTCTTC. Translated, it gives CASSQWASSYNEQFF.